This TCR beta chain was documented in a study of T-cell memory formation after mild COVID-19. Each CDR3 protein gets one entry after TCRdb re-called the 5' RACE reads with MiXCR. The sample has 200,000 to 250,000 distinct CDR3 sequences, under 30% seen once. This clonotype has just a few counts. Trimming took 0 bases from V and 4 from J, leaving 4 bases between them. Per the germline V gene, CDR1 is SGDLS and CDR2 is YYNGEE. The CDR3 has 12 residues. The J gene is TRBJ1-2, the V gene TRBV9; D call uncertain. The specimen sequenced was PBMCs or a T cell subset sorted from them (not recorded which). The receptor comes from an adult woman who had mild COVID-19 (a few samples of this study predate the infection). Cell type and time point are not known. In nucleotides, the CDR3 is TGTGCCAGCAGCGTAGCAGGCTATGGCTACACCTTC. Protein product: CASSVAGYGYTF.